This T cell receptor beta chain emerged from a study of blood T cell repertoires in COVID-19. The repertoire was sequenced with immunoSEQ multiplex PCR; TCRdb's copy has only in-frame clones and lacks some. The sample comprises fewer than 140,000 clones, 76% of which are singletons, and 5% to 8% rests with the top ten. In this sample, this clone turned up once. Seattle cases were enrolled at active infection and followed longitudinally. The V end was cut by 6 bases, the J end by 3 bases, with 15 bases between. This CDR3 region has 15 residues. Germline V gene lookup returns CDR1 MNHEY and CDR2 SVGEGT.

The sequenced sample was peripheral blood. The chain joins TRBV6-2 or TRBV6-3 to TRBJ1-5; D is possibly TRBD1 (5 bases). The receptor comes from a man older than 75 with COVID-19, enrolled during active disease. The CDR3 bases are TGTGCCAGCAGCGTGATGACAGTTACCAATCAGCCCCAGCATTTT. Its protein is CASSVMTVTNQPQHF.